One and the same sample provided the 2 T cell receptor beta chains below, sequenced in a study of T cells in Graves' hyperthyroidism and ophthalmopathy. Researchers took RNA transcripts and amplified the TCR beta CDR3 regions from them. Using the HTBI primer set, a first-round RT-PCR was run on the TCR CDR3. TCRdb reprocessed the multiplex PCR reads with MiXCR, giving one entry per CDR3 protein. The sample includes 140,000 or so distinct CDR3 sequences, roughly a fifth seen only once; the top ten take 67%. Material for sequencing was blood. The receptors originated from a woman in her fifties or sixties with Graves' hyperthyroidism that later progressed to Graves' ophthalmopathy.

This clonotype turned up a few times. CDR3 in DNA: TGTGCCTGGAAAGGGCAGGGGGACGAGCAGTACTTC. It yields the protein CAWKGQGDEQYF. V usage is TRBV30 and J usage is TRBJ2-7; TRBD1 matches 7 bases. With 4 bases clipped from V and 5 bases from J, the junction kept 5 bases outside the gene matches. From germline, CDR1 is GTSNPN and CDR2 SVGIG (reference sequence). The CDR3 has 12 residues.

Comments on this clonotype: At one of its ends the junction is not consistent with the germline gene, which may arise from a read error. This rearrangement joins TRBV14 to TRBJ1-1; D gene ambiguous. This CDR3 has 13 amino acids. Per germline, CDR1 SGHDN and CDR2 FVKESK. The CDR3, as DNA: TGTGCCAGCAGCCATGGTCAGTACACTGACGCTTTCTTT. Its translation: CASSHGQYTDAFF. Supplemented by reference TRBV14 and TRBJ1-1, the full variable domain reads EAGVTQFPSHSVIEKGQTVTLRCDPISGHDNLYWYRRVMGKEIKFLLHFVKESKQDESGMPNNRFLAERTGGTYSTLKVQPAELEDSGVYFCASSHGQYTDAFFGQGTRLTVV.